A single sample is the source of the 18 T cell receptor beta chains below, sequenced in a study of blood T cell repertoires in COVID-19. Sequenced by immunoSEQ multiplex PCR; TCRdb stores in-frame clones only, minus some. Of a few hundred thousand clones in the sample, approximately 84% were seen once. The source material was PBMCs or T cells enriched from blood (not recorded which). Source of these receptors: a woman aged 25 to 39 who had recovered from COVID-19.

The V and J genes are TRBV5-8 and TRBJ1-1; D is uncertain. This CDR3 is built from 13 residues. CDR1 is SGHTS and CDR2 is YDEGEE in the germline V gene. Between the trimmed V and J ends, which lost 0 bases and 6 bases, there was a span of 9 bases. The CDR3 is CASSLEWASEAFF. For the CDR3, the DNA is TGTGCCAGCAGCTTGGAATGGGCATCTGAAGCTTTCTTT.

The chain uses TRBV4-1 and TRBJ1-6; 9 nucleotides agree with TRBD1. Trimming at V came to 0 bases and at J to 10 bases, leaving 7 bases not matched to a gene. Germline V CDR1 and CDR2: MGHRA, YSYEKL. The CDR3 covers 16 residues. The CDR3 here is CASSQDGTGIWSPLHF. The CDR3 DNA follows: TGCGCCAGCAGCCAAGATGGGACAGGGATATGGTCACCCCTCCACTTT.

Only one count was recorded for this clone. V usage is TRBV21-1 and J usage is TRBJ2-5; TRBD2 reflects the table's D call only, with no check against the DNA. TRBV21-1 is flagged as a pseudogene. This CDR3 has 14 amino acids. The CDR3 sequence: CASSKVPGAETQYF. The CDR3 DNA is TGTGCCAGCAGCAAAGTGCCGGGAGCGGAGACCCAGTACTTC.

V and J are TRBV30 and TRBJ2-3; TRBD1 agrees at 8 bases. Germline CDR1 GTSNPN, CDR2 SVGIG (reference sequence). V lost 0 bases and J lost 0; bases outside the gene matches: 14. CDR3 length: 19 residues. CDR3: CAWSVLQGATPISTDTQYF. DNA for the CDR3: TGTGCCTGGAGTGTACTTCAGGGGGCGACACCGATTAGCACAGATACGCAGTATTTT. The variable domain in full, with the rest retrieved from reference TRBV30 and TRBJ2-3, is SQTIHQWPATLVQPVGSPLSLECTVEGTSNPNLYWYRQAAGRGLQLLFYSVGIGQISSEVPQNLSASRPQDRQFILSSKKLLLSDSGFYLCAWSVLQGATPISTDTQYFGPGTRLTVL.

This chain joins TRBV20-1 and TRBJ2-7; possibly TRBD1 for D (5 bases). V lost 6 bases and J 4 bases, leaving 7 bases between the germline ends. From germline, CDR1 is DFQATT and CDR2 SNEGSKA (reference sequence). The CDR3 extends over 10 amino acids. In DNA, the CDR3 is TGCAGTGCCCAGGGTTACGAGCAGTACTTC. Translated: CSAQGYEQYF.

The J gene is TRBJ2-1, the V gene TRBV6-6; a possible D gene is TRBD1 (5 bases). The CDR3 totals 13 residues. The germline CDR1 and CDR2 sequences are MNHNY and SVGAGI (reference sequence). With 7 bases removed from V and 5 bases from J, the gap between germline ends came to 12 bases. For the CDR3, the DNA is TGTGCCAGCATCCTCCCAGGGAACAATGAGCAGTTCTTC. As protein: CASILPGNNEQFF.

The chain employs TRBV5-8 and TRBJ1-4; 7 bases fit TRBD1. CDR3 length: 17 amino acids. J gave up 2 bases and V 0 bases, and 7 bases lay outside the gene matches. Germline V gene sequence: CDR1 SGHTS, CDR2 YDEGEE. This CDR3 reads CASSLGRTGSTNEKLFF. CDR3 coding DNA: TGTGCCAGCAGCTTGGGTCGGACAGGCTCCACTAATGAAAAACTGTTTTTT.

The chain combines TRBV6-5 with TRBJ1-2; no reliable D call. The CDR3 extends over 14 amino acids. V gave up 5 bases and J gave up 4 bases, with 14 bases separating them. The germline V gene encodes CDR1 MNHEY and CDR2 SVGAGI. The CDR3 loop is CASSPTGRGYGYTF. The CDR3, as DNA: TGTGCCAGCAGTCCTACCGGGCGGGGCTATGGCTACACCTTC.

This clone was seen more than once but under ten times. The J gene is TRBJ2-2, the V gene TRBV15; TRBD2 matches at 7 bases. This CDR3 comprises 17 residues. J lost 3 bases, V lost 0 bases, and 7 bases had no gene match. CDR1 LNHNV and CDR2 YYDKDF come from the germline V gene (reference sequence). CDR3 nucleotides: TGTGCCACCAGCAGAGAAAGGGACTACTTCTACACCGGGGAGCTGTTTTTT. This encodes CATSRERDYFYTGELFF.

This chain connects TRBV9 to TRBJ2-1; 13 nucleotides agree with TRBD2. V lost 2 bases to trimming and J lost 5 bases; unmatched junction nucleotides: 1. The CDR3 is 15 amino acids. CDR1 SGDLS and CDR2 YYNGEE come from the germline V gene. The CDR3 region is CASSVGTSGDNEQFF. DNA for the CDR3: TGTGCCAGCAGCGTGGGGACTAGCGGGGACAATGAGCAGTTCTTC.

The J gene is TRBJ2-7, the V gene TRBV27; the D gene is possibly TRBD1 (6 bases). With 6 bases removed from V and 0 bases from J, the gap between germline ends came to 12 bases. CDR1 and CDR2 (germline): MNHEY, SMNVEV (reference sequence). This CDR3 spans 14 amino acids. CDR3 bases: TGTGCCAGCAGAAGGCCAGGGGCCTCCTACGAGCAGTACTTC. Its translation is CASRRPGASYEQYF.

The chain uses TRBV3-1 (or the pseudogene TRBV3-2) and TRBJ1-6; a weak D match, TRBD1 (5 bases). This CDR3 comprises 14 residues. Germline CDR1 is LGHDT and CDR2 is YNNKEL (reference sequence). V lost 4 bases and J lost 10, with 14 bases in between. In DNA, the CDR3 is TGTGCCAGCAGCCCCAGTTTGGGGCGGTCACCCCTCCACTTT. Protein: CASSPSLGRSPLHF.

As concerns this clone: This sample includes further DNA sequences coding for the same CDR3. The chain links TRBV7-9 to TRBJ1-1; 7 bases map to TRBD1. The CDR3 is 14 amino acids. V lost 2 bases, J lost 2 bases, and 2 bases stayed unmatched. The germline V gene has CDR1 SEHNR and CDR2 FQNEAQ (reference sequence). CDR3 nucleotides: TGTGCCAGCAGCTTACAGGGGGGAAACACTGAAGCTTTCTTT. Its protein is CASSLQGGNTEAFF.

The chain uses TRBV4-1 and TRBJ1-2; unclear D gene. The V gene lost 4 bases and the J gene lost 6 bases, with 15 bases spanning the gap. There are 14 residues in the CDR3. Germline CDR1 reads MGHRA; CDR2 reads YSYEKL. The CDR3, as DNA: TGCGCCAGCAGCCCCCCACCGGGTAAAGATGGCTACACCTTC. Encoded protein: CASSPPPGKDGYTF.

CDR3 nucleotides: TGCGCCAGCAGCCAAGACCCGCCAGGTAGCTCCTATAATTCACCCCTCCACTTT. Protein sequence: CASSQDPPGSSYNSPLHF. This chain joins TRBV4-1 and TRBJ1-6; no reliable D call. Trimming took 0 bases from V and 0 from J, leaving 12 bases between them. CDR1 is MGHRA, CDR2 YSYEKL, per germline. CDR3 length: 18 residues.

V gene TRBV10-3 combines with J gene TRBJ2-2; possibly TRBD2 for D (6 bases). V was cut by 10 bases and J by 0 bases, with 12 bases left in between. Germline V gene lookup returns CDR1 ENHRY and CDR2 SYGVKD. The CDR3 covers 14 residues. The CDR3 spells CATFSGPNTGELFF. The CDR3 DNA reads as TGTGCCACTTTTAGCGGCCCGAACACCGGGGAGCTGTTTTTT.

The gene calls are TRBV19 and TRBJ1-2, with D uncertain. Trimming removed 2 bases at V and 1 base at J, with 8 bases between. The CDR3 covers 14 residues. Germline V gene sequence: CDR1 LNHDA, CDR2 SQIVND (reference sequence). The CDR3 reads CASSISASNYGYTF. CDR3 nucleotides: TGTGCCAGTAGTATATCCGCGAGTAACTATGGCTACACCTTC.

The CDR3 DNA follows: TGTGCCATCAGTGAAGGGGACAGAGCCTACGAGCAGTACTTC. This encodes CAISEGDRAYEQYF. The gene calls are TRBV10-3 and TRBJ2-7, with TRBD1 identical over 7 bases. Germline CDR1 ENHRY, CDR2 SYGVKD. V trimming: 3 bases; J trimming: 2 bases; junction bases outside the gene matches: 4. This CDR3 comprises 14 residues.